This T cell receptor beta chain was found in a study of T cells after yellow fever vaccination. In the study overall: Fractions with few cells were prepared using SMART-Seq v4 Ultra Low Input.

One entry per CDR3 protein, called by TCRdb with MiXCR from the 5' RACE reads. There are 100,000 to 150,000 distinct CDR3 sequences in the sample; roughly 8.2% occur only once, and under 40% lies in the top ten. With 4 bases removed from V and 5 bases from J, the gap between germline ends came to 21 bases. This CDR3 spans 17 amino acids. Germline assignment: CDR1 LGHNA and CDR2 YSLEER. This clonotype was observed a few times. This receptor was identified in a man younger than 30 who received the YFV17D yellow fever vaccine. The chain links TRBV4-3 to TRBJ2-1; perhaps TRBD1 as D (5 bases). The starting material was CD8+ T cells sorted from PBMCs, obtained on the day of the yellow fever booster vaccination. The CDR3 sequence: CASSPGVPADKNNEQFF. The CDR3 DNA follows: TGCGCCAGCAGCCCAGGAGTCCCCGCGGACAAGAACAATGAGCAGTTCTTC.